These 17 T cell receptor beta chains were sequenced from one sample in a study of T cells after yellow fever vaccination (dated by TCRdb to between 2018 and 2021). This specimen's treatment or condition label, interpreted: live attenuated yellow fever vaccine strain. Library construction relied on 5' RACE. The sequencing machine was an Illumina HiSeq 2500. TCRdb handled the public reads itself, with Q25 trimming in fastp and clone calling in MiXCR, and kept productive beta chains. Entries are consolidated by CDR3 protein sequence, retaining the most common genes and DNA. The sample yields a few hundred thousand distinct CDR3 sequences; 13% were counted once. The ten largest clones represent 0.4% to 0.65% of the sample. The sequencing here drew on CD4+ T cells sorted from PBMCs, taken 45 days after the yellow fever booster vaccination. These receptors were collected from a man aged 25 to 40 who received the YFV17D yellow fever vaccine.

This chain uses TRBV5-1 with TRBJ2-1; 7 nucleotides line up with TRBD2. The trim removed 3 bases at V and 1 base at J, leaving 7 bases unmatched. The CDR3 loop spans 16 amino acids. The germline V gene encodes CDR1 SGHRS and CDR2 YFSETQ. This CDR3 is CASSSYSGSSYNEQFF. The CDR3 DNA reads TGCGCCAGCAGCTCCTATAGCGGGTCATCCTACAATGAGCAGTTCTTC.

Written as DNA, the CDR3 is TGTGCCAGCAGTCCCTCCGACGATACGCAGTATTTT. This codes for CASSPSDDTQYF. The V gene is TRBV6-2 or TRBV6-3, the J gene TRBJ2-3; no firm D call. The V end was cut by 5 bases, the J end by 6 bases, with 9 bases between. The germline gives CDR1 MNHEY, CDR2 SVGEGT. The CDR3 runs to 12 residues.

In this sample, this clonotype turned up a few times. The chain is built from TRBV9 and TRBJ2-7, with D perhaps TRBD2 (5 bases). The V gene lost 0 bases and the J gene lost 6 bases, with 13 bases spanning the gap. The CDR3 runs to 14 residues. CDR1 SGDLS and CDR2 YYNGEE come from the germline V gene. CDR3 in amino acids: CASSVGSESGEQYF. The CDR3 bases are TGTGCCAGCAGCGTAGGCAGCGAGAGCGGCGAGCAGTACTTC. Looking up the rest from reference TRBV9 and TRBJ2-7 gives the full variable domain: DSGVTQTPKHLITATGQRVTLRCSPRSGDLSVYWYQQSLDQGLQFLIQYYNGEERAKGNILERFSAQQFPDLHSELNLSSLELGDSALYFCASSVGSESGEQYFGPGTRLTVT.

Many counts were recorded for this clonotype. V and J are TRBV20-1 and TRBJ2-7; tentatively, D is TRBD1 or TRBD2 (5 bases each). Germline-derived CDR1 and CDR2 are DFQATT and SNEGSKA (reference sequence). V lost 3 bases and J lost 2, with 11 bases in between. This CDR3 spans 13 amino acids. The CDR3 coding sequence is TGCAGTGCTAGGGGGGACGGAACCTACGAGCAGTACTTC. Protein: CSARGDGTYEQYF.

This clonotype was counted only a few times. The chain employs TRBV19 and TRBJ2-7; the D is unclear. Germline assignment: CDR1 LNHDA and CDR2 SQIVND (reference sequence). V was cut by 3 bases and J by 5 bases, with 14 bases left in between. The CDR3 runs 14 residues. CDR3 in DNA: TGTGCCAGTAGTATGACCGCCTGGTCCGACGAGCAGTACTTC. Protein product: CASSMTAWSDEQYF.

The chain recombines TRBV27 with TRBJ1-1; no clear D. The CDR3 sequence is 13 residues long. Trimming left V 3 bases short and J 6 bases short, with 11 bases between. Germline CDR1 reads MNHEY; CDR2 reads SMNVEV (reference sequence). The CDR3 sequence is CASSLERAAEAFF. CDR3 nucleotides: TGTGCCAGCAGTTTGGAACGGGCAGCTGAAGCTTTCTTT.

V usage is TRBV10-3 and J usage is TRBJ1-5, with a possible D match to TRBD1 (6 bases). V was trimmed by 11 bases and J by 1 base, leaving 12 bases between them. The CDR3 runs to 13 residues. Germline lookup yields CDR1 ENHRY and CDR2 SYGVKD. The CDR3 DNA reads TGTGCCGTCGGAGGGGGGAGCAATCAGCCCCAGCATTTT. Translating it yields CAVGGGSNQPQHF.

This clonotype has ten or more counts. The chain carries TRBV4-3 and TRBJ1-5, with D maybe TRBD1 (6 bases). Germline V gives CDR1 LGHNA, CDR2 YSLEER. Between the trimmed V and J ends, which lost 2 bases and 4 bases, there was a span of 6 bases. The CDR3 is 13 residues long. This CDR3 reads CASSQTGNQPQHF. CDR3 DNA: TGCGCCAGCAGCCAAACAGGGAATCAGCCCCAGCATTTT.

This chain links TRBV24-1 with TRBJ2-2; D is possibly TRBD1 (5 bases). CDR1 and CDR2 (germline): KGHDR, SFDVKD. The ends were cut back, 5 bases at V and 4 bases at J, with 13 bases in the middle. The CDR3 consists of 15 residues. CDR3 in amino acids: CATSASRVSTGELFF. As DNA, the CDR3 is TGTGCCACCAGTGCGTCCAGGGTGAGCACCGGGGAGCTGTTTTTT.

The chain links TRBV20-1 to TRBJ2-6; D remains unclear. This CDR3 is built from 12 residues. Germline V gives CDR1 DFQATT, CDR2 SNEGSKA (reference sequence). As DNA, the CDR3 is TGCGGGAAGCTCGCTGGGGCCAACGTCCTGACTTTC. As protein: CGKLAGANVLTF.

This clonotype occurred a few times. The chain couples TRBV7-6 to TRBJ1-6, with D possibly TRBD1 on 5 matching bases. Trimming pared 1 base from V and 8 bases from J, leaving 9 bases between. Germline lookup yields CDR1 SGHVS and CDR2 FNYEAQ. This CDR3 is 14 amino acids long. The CDR3 nucleotides read TGTGCCAGCAGCTTAGGGGCAGGGTATTCACCCCTCCACTTT. This sequence encodes CASSLGAGYSPLHF.

This clonotype appeared a few times. The rearrangement joins TRBV7-9 to TRBJ2-1, with 10 bases fitting TRBD2. Per the germline V gene, CDR1 is SEHNR and CDR2 is FQNEAQ (reference sequence). The CDR3 loop spans 15 amino acids. V gave up 2 bases and J gave up 10 bases; unmatched junction bases: 8. Here the CDR3 DNA reads TGTGCCAGCAGCTTAAACCTAGCGGGAGAATCCGAGCAGTTCTTC. Protein: CASSLNLAGESEQFF.

This clonotype was observed a handful of times. The chain couples TRBV7-2 to TRBJ2-5; D is unclear. The CDR3 extends over 13 amino acids. CDR1 SGHTA and CDR2 FQGNSA come from the germline V gene. V was trimmed by 4 bases and J by 3 bases, leaving 9 bases between them. This CDR3 reads CASSSSPKETQYF. CDR3 coding DNA: TGTGCCAGCAGCTCCTCCCCCAAAGAGACCCAGTACTTC.

The chain uses TRBV20-1 and TRBJ2-1, with 8 bases aligning to TRBD2. The CDR3 extends over 15 amino acids. Germline CDR1 reads DFQATT; CDR2 reads SNEGSKA (reference sequence). V dropped 1 base and J dropped 3; count of bases not matched to a gene: 5. The CDR3 region has the DNA TGCAGTGCTAGAGCCAGCGGGAGAATCTACAATGAGCAGTTCTTC. It codes for CSARASGRIYNEQFF.

This clonotype appeared many times. The gene calls are TRBV21-1 and TRBJ2-7; the D segment call TRBD1 is taken from the table without a DNA check. TRBV21-1 is tagged as a pseudogene. This CDR3 contains 17 residues. The CDR3 spells CASSKDPGTWENYEQYF. DNA for the CDR3: TGTGCCAGCAGCAAAGACCCCGGGACATGGGAGAACTACGAGCAGTACTTC.

This clonotype has more than one count but fewer than ten. The chain recombines TRBV10-3 with TRBJ2-2, with a possible D match to TRBD2 (5 bases). The CDR3 contains 13 residues. V dropped 6 bases and J dropped 1 base, with 6 bases sitting between them. Germline V lookup: CDR1 ENHRY, CDR2 SYGVKD. CDR3: CAISGLNTGELFF. The CDR3 nucleotides are TGTGCCATCAGCGGACTGAACACCGGGGAGCTGTTTTTT.

The chain joins TRBV4-3 to TRBJ2-3; TRBD2 aligns across 8 bases. Germline V gives CDR1 LGHNA, CDR2 YSLEER. The CDR3 length is 14 residues. J gave up 6 bases and V 1 base, and 3 bases lay outside the gene matches. CDR3 DNA sequence: TGCGCCAGCAGCCAAGCCAGACTAGCGGATACGCAGTATTTT. This sequence encodes CASSQARLADTQYF.